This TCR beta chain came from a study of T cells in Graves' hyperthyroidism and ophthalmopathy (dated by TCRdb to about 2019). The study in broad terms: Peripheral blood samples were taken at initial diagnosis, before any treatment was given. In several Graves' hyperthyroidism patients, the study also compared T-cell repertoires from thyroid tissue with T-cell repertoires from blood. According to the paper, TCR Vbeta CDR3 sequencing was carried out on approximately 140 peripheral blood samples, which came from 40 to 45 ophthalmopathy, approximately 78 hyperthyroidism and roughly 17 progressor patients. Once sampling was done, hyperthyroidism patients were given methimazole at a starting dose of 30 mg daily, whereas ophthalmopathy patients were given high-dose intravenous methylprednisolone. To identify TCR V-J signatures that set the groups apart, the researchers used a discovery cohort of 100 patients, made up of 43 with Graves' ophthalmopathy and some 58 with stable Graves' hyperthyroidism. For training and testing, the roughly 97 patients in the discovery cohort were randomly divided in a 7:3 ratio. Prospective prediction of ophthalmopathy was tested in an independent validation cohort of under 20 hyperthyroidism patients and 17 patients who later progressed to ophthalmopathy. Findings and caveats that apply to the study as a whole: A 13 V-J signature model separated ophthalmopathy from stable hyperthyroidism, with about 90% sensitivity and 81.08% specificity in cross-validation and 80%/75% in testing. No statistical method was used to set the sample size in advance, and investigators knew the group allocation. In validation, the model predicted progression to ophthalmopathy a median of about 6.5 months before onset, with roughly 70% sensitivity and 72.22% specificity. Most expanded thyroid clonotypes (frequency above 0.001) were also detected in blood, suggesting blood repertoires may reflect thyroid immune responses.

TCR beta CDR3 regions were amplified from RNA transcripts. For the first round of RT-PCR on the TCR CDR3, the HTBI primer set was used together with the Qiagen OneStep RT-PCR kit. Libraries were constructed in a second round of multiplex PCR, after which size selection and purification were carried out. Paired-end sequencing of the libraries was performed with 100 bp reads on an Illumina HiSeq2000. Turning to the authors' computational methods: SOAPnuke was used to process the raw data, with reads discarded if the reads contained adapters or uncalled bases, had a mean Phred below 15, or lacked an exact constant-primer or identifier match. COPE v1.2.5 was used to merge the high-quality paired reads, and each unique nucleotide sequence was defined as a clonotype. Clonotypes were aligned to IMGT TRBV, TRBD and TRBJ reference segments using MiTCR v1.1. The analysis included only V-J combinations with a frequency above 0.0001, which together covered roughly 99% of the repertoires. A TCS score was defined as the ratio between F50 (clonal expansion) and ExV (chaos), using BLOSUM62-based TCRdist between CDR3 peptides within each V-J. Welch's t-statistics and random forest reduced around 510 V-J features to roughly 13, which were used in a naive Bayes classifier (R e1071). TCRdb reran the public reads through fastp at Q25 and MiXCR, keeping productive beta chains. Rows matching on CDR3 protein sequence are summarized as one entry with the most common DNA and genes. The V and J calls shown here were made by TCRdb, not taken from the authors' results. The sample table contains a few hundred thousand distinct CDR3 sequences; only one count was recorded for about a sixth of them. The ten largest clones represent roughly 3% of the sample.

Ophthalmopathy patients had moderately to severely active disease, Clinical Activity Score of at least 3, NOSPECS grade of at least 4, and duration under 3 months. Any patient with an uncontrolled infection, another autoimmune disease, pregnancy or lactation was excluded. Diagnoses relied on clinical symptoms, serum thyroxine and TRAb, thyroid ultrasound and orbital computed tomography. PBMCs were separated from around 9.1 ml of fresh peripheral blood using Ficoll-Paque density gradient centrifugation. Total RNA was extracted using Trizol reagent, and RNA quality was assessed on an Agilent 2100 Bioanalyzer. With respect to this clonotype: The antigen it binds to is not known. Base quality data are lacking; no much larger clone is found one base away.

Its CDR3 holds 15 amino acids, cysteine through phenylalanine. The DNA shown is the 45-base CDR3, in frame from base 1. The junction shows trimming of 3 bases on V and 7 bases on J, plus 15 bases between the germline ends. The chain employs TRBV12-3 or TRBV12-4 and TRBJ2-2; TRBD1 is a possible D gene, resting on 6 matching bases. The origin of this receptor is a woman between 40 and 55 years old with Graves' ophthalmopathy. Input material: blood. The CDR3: CASSLGHASGGELFF. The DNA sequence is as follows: TGTGCCAGCAGTTTGGGACACGCGAGTGGCGGGGAGCTGTTTTTT.